The rows below give T cell receptor beta chains drawn from one sample of a study of beta chain features in type 1 diabetes. Clones were sequenced by immunoSEQ multiplex PCR, and TCRdb holds only the in-frame ones, with some missing. The table records 140,000 or so clones, around 13% of them present only once. The sequenced material came from central memory CD4+ T cells from blood. These receptors were obtained from a man aged 18 to 30 with type 1 diabetes. The CDR3 runs from the conserved cysteine through the conserved F or W. D genes are given only for firm matches. A row's size may be missing; if present it is once, few, many or a size class.

CDR3 DNA	CDR3 protein	D gene	clone size	V gene	J gene
TGCAGCGTCGGGCGTCTGAACACTGAAGCTTTCTTT	CSVGRLNTEAFF	NA	few	TRBV29-1	TRBJ1-1
TGCGCCAGCAGTGAGTCAAGTTCCCAGGGCGAGCAGTACTTC	CASSESSSQGEQYF	NA	few	TRBV10-1	TRBJ2-7
TGTGCCTGGAGTCAAACATCGGCTAATGAAAAACTGTTTTTT	CAWSQTSANEKLFF	NA	NA	TRBV30	TRBJ1-4
TGTGCCAGCAGCTTTATCATCGACGAGCAGTACTTC	CASSFIIDEQYF	NA	few	TRBV7-2	TRBJ2-7
NA	CASSFGEGETQYF	NA	NA	TRBV7-2	TRBJ2-5
TGCGCCAGCAGCCCGCACCCACAACAGAACACTGAAGCTTTCTTT	CASSPHPQQNTEAFF	NA	few	TRBV5-1	TRBJ1-1
TGCGCCAGCAGCCAAGTAGATATGGGACTAGCGGGGCTAAATGAGCAGTTCTTC	CASSQVDMGLAGLNEQFF	TRBD2	many	TRBV4-1	TRBJ2-1
TGCAGCGTTGAAGCAATACAGGGTTCGGCAAAACTGTTTTTT	CSVEAIQGSAKLFF	NA	few	TRBV29-1	TRBJ1-4
TGCAGCGGCGCCCAACAGGGGGCGGGGGAGCAGTACTTC	CSGAQQGAGEQYF	TRBD1	few	TRBV29-1	TRBJ2-7
TGTGCCAGCAGTTTACCGGCGGCGAGAGATACGCAGTATTTT	CASSLPAARDTQYF	NA	NA	TRBV27	TRBJ2-3
TGTGCCAGCAGCTTAGGCACTGAAGCTTTCTTT	CASSLGTEAFF	NA	few	TRBV13	TRBJ1-1
TGTGCCAGCAGCATCCAGGGGTACGAGCAGTACTTC	CASSIQGYEQYF	NA	NA	TRBV7-2	TRBJ2-7
TGTGCCTGGAGTCCCAAGTACGAGCAGTACTTC	CAWSPKYEQYF	NA	NA	TRBV30	TRBJ2-7
TGTGCCATCAGTGGGGTTCAACTTGTGATGACAGGCGAGCAGTACTTC	CAISGVQLVMTGEQYF	NA	NA	TRBV10-3	TRBJ2-7
TGCGCCAGCAGCCGAGGGGGGGCTGGGGAAGCTTTCTTT	CASSRGGAGEAFF	NA	few	TRBV4-1	TRBJ1-1
TGCAGCGTTGCACAGGGTAATGGGTCACCCCTCCACTTT	CSVAQGNGSPLHF	NA	few	TRBV29-1	TRBJ1-6
TGTGCCAGCAGCTTAGGGTCGGGGGGAAGAGGCACAGATACGCAGTATTTT	CASSLGSGGRGTDTQYF	TRBD2	few	TRBV7-8	TRBJ2-3
TGTGCCAGCAGCCAATCGACAGGGCAGGACGGGGAGCTGTTTTTT	CASSQSTGQDGELFF	TRBD1	NA	TRBV16	TRBJ2-2
TGTGCCTGGAGAGGAGGGACCCCCCGTGGTGAAAAACTGTTTTTT	CAWRGGTPRGEKLFF	NA	NA	TRBV30	TRBJ1-4
TGTGCCAGTATCCCGGACAGTTCTGGAAACACCATATATTTT	CASIPDSSGNTIYF	NA	few	TRBV19	TRBJ1-3
TGTGCCAGCAGTTTTTGGCCGTCGAATGAAAAACTGTTTTTT	CASSFWPSNEKLFF	NA	few	TRBV27	TRBJ1-4
TGTGCCAGCACTCGAGGTGGTGGCAATCAGCCCCAGCATTTT	CASTRGGGNQPQHF	NA	many	TRBV7-2	TRBJ1-5
TGTGCCAGCAGTCGAGAGCGGTTACAAGAGACCCAGTACTTC	CASSRERLQETQYF	NA	few	TRBV6-6	TRBJ2-5
TGCAGCGAGGGAGGCTCTAGCACAGATACGCAGTATTTT	CSEGGSSTDTQYF	NA	NA	TRBV29-1	TRBJ2-3
TGTGCCAGCAGCTCTACAGACGGACTTAATGAGCAGTTCTTC	CASSSTDGLNEQFF	NA	NA	TRBV11-3	TRBJ2-1
TGTGCCAGCAGTTCCGGGGCAGTGGCCCTCCACTTT	CASSSGAVALHF	NA	few	TRBV28	TRBJ1-6
TGCAGCGTTGAGGGGGACAGGGTTGAGACCCAGTACTTC	CSVEGDRVETQYF	TRBD1	few	TRBV29-1	TRBJ2-5
TGTGCCAGCAGTTTAGCCCCCACAGGGCCCCTTCGGACCCTCCACTTT	CASSLAPTGPLRTLHF	NA	NA	TRBV27	TRBJ1-6
TGTGCCAGCAGCGAGCGGACAGGGATAGAGACCACTGAAGCTTTCTTT	CASSERTGIETTEAFF	TRBD1	few	TRBV9	TRBJ1-1
TGTGCCAGCTCACCGCCGGGGAGCTCCTACAATGAGCAGTTCTTC	CASSPPGSSYNEQFF	NA	few	TRBV18	TRBJ2-1
TGTGCCAGCAGCCGCAGTAGTAGAGATACGCAGTATTTT	CASSRSSRDTQYF	NA	few	TRBV7-3	TRBJ2-3
TGCGCCAGCAGCCCCGACCCTAGCGGGGGGCCCCCAGATACGCAGTATTTT	CASSPDPSGGPPDTQYF	TRBD2	few	TRBV4-1	TRBJ2-3
TGTGCCAGCAGCCCCGTAGTCGGGGATACGCAGTATTTT	CASSPVVGDTQYF	NA	many	TRBV7-2	TRBJ2-3
TGTGCCTGGAGTGTAGGGTCGGTCAATTCACCCCTCCACTTT	CAWSVGSVNSPLHF	NA	few	TRBV30	TRBJ1-6
TGTGCCAGCACGGACCCTTTCGAGTCACCCCTCCACTTT	CASTDPFESPLHF	NA	few	TRBV2	TRBJ1-6
TGTGCCAGCAGCTTGAGGGGTGAAAAACTGTTTTTT	CASSLRGEKLFF	NA	few	TRBV7-9	TRBJ1-4
TGTGCCAGCAGTGAAACCGGGACACCACGGGAGACCCAGTACTTC	CASSETGTPRETQYF	NA	many	TRBV2	TRBJ2-5
TGTGCCAGCAGCTTCATTGAGGACCTTAAACCTACGCAGTATTTT	CASSFIEDLKPTQYF	NA	few	TRBV7-9	TRBJ2-3
TGTGCCAGCAGCATTTTAAGCACAGATACGCAGTATTTT	CASSILSTDTQYF	NA	medium-sized	TRBV7-9	TRBJ2-3
TGTGCCAGCAGCCGGACTAGCGGGGGGCTGGGTTACAATGAGCAGTTCTTC	CASSRTSGGLGYNEQFF	TRBD2	few	TRBV11-1	TRBJ2-1